The clone carrying this TCR beta chain was observed at least ten times. The data stem from a study of T-cell reconstitution after alpha-beta-depleted transplantation in children. TCRbeta library preparation incorporated unique molecular identifiers. TCRdb itself ran the PCR reads through MiXCR, one entry per CDR3 protein. The sample has approximately 250,000 distinct CDR3 sequences, approximately 9.8% seen once. Between the trimmed V and J ends, which lost 7 bases and 5 bases, there was a span of 8 bases. This CDR3 region has 11 residues. This receptor was identified in a human donor who donated a stem cell graft to a child with SCID. This sample comprised PBMCs from the stem cell graft donor, obtained from the stem cell graft. The chain joins TRBV12-3 or TRBV12-4 to TRBJ1-1; D unresolved. The CDR3 protein is CASTRGTEAFF. CDR3 sequence (DNA): TGTGCCAGCACCAGAGGGACTGAAGCTTTCTTT.